This T cell receptor beta chain came from a study of graft-versus-host responses after intestinal transplantation. Study context: The study gave all recipients anti-thymocyte globulin induction, then tacrolimus and steroids for 2 to 3 years.

Whole-study results and caveats: Peak circulating GvH clone levels tracked with early post-transplant HvG declines. Some patients had graft-donor T cell macrochimerism. In their allografts, the ratios of graft-versus-host to host-versus-graft T cell clones were high. Recipient bone marrow held GvH clones, some seen earlier in ileum or blood.

Profiling relied on immunoSEQ multiplex PCR, and the TCRdb table lists in-frame clones only, not all of them. The sample contains 95,000 to 110,000 clones, about 87% of which appear only once. As to this clone: Its antigen is undetermined.

Germline CDR1 reads MNHNY; CDR2 reads SVGAGI (reference sequence). The CDR3 sequence is 16 residues long. With 4 bases clipped from V and 2 bases from J, the junction kept 6 bases outside the gene matches. The sample consisted of unstimulated CD4+ T cells sorted from spleen or lymph node cells, taken before transplant. The receptor comes from a human donor who was the organ donor for an intestinal transplant. J is TRBJ2-1 and V is TRBV6-6, with 9 nucleotides matching TRBD2. This CDR3 reads CASSSLLAGTYNEQFF. CDR3 nucleotide sequence: TGTGCCAGCAGTTCACTTCTAGCGGGAACCTACAATGAGCAGTTCTTC.